This T cell receptor beta chain stems from a study of shared clonotypes between healthy human individuals. Looking at the study overall: Ranging from 18 to 49 in age, donors were two women and a few men. Points from the study as a whole: Rarefaction indicated that sorted-subset sequencing remained incomplete although depth was large.

Positive CCR7 selection of CD45RO-negative cells yielded the naive CD8 cells, and terminally differentiated effector memory CD45RA+ cells were excluded. Donors comprised only Caucasian adults living in Nashville, Tennessee. In the case of this clone: Its antigen is currently unknown.

Per germline, CDR1 SGHDT and CDR2 YYEEEE. V dropped 2 bases and J dropped 7 bases, with 10 bases sitting between them. This CDR3 has 13 residues. Clones were sequenced by immunoSEQ multiplex PCR, and TCRdb holds only the in-frame ones, with some missing. This sample yields 800,000 or so clones, of which 90% to 98% are seen a single time; about 0.25% belongs to the top ten. This receptor was identified in a man under 40 in good health. The V and J genes are TRBV5-6 and TRBJ2-1; D is uncertain. The sample consisted of naive CD8+ T cells sorted from blood. The CDR3 reads CASSLGATNEQFF. The CDR3 DNA follows: TGTGCCAGCAGCTTAGGAGCGACGAATGAGCAGTTCTTC. Full variable domain (rest looked up from reference TRBV5-6 and TRBJ2-1): DAGVTQSPTHLIKTRGQQVTLRCSPKSGHDTVSWYQQALGQGPQFIFQYYEEEERQRGNFPDRFSGHQFPNYSSELNVNALLLGDSALYLCASSLGATNEQFFGPGTRLTVL.